This paragraph reports one T cell receptor (beta chain). This specimen belongs to a study of radiation and T cells in renal cell carcinoma. Losses at the gene ends were 4 bases for V and 9 bases for J; bases not matched to a gene: 9. CDR3 length: 15 amino acids. Germline V lookup: CDR1 LNHDA, CDR2 SQIVND (reference sequence). Described time point: blood 2 weeks post-SBRT. This sample's treatment: 15 Gy SBRT to primary tumor, nephrectomy 4 weeks later. Produced via immunoSEQ multiplex PCR; TCRdb's table is partial and in-frame only. The table lists 150,000 or so clones, roughly 90% of them singletons, with under 15% in the top ten.

This sequence was found in a woman aged 45-60 years with renal cell carcinoma. This material consisted of blood, taken from a patient whose treatment included radiotherapy and nephrectomy. The chain couples TRBV19 to TRBJ1-6, with 7 bases that match TRBD1. The CDR3 sequence: CASSTQMTGSSPLHF. In nucleotides, the CDR3 is TGTGCCAGTAGTACGCAAATGACAGGGAGTTCACCCCTCCACTTT.